The entry below gives a single TCR beta chain sequence along with its context. Its antigen is still unknown. V lost 1 base and J lost 1, with 10 bases in between. Germline V lookup: CDR1 SEHNR, CDR2 FQNEAQ (reference sequence). This CDR3 region has 15 residues. Sequencing was at survey level. This table comes from immunoSEQ multiplex PCR, and its TCRdb copy is limited to in-frame clones, with some not included. The sample holds approximately 40,000 clones; 65% to 85% are singletons and the top ten take 0.3% to 0.35%. The data belong to a study of STAT5B mutations in CD4+ large granular lymphocyte leukemia. Findings and caveats of the study: Main leukemic clonotypes were patient-specific, but roughly 25% appeared at low frequency elsewhere.

The V and J genes are TRBV7-9 and TRBJ1-1; no clear D. Material for sequencing was CD4+ T cells from blood buffy coats. The TCR sequence derives from a human donor in good health. DNA for the CDR3: TGTGCCAGCAGCTTAGTTTGGGCCAGGAACACTGAAGCTTTCTTT. Translated: CASSLVWARNTEAFF. The full variable domain, its missing parts supplied by reference TRBV7-9 and TRBJ1-1, is DTGVSQNPRHKITKRGQNVTFRCDPISEHNRLYWYRQTLGQGPEFLTYFQNEAQLEKSRLLSDRFSAERPKGSFSTLEIQRTEQGDSAMYLCASSLVWARNTEAFFGQGTRLTVV.